This T cell receptor beta chain was identified in a study of CD8 T cells in Susac syndrome. The recently defined diagnostic criteria for definite or probable disease were met by the Susac syndrome patients. Random hexamers were used to reverse transcribe an amount of roughly 0.5 to 1 ug RNA. TCRdb re-called the immunoSEQ multiplex PCR reads with MiXCR, one entry per CDR3 protein. The table records tens of thousands of distinct CDR3 sequences, roughly 92% of them present only once. Source material: CD8+ T cells from PBMCs. The sequence derives from a human donor with Susac syndrome.

The CDR3 loop is CASSERDRGRLAKNIQYF. CDR3 nucleotide sequence: TGTGCCAGCAGTGAACGGGACAGGGGGCGGTTAGCCAAAAACATTCAGTACTTC. This sequence joins TRBV6-1 and TRBJ2-4, with TRBD1 matching 12 bases. With 2 bases clipped from V and 0 bases from J, the junction kept 5 bases outside the gene matches. This CDR3 is built from 18 residues. CDR1 is MNHNS, CDR2 SASEGT, per germline.